A single sample gave rise to the 4 T cell receptor beta chains below, sequenced in a study of patients and donors after allogeneic stem cell transplantation (dated by TCRdb to the early 2020s). The method behind the library was RT-PCR. The instrument given in TCRdb is NextSeq 550. TCRdb took the public reads, trimmed them with fastp at Q25, ran MiXCR for clone calling and kept in-frame beta chains. Records with the same CDR3 protein are collapsed into one entry carrying the most frequent genes and DNA. This sample comprises about 90,000 distinct CDR3 sequences, roughly 43% of them detected only once. Of the sample, about 58% falls within the top ten clones. What was sequenced was blood, either unsorted or a sorted T cell fraction (not recorded which). Receptors originate from a human donor who was either an allogeneic HSCT recipient or a stem cell or donor lymphocyte infusion donor (not recorded which). It is not recorded whose cells these are; they may come from a transplant donor.

The chain combines TRBV6-1 with TRBJ2-5; TRBD2 matches 11 bases. The CDR3 runs 15 residues. Germline V gene sequence: CDR1 MNHNS, CDR2 SASEGT. J gave up 5 bases and V 2 bases, and 4 bases lay outside the gene matches. The CDR3 reads CASSEQLAGAETQYF. CDR3 in DNA: TGTGCCAGCAGTGAACAACTAGCGGGAGCTGAGACCCAGTACTTC.

This chain connects TRBV6-2 or TRBV6-3 to TRBJ1-6; 7 bases match TRBD1. Trimming took 7 bases from V and 9 from J; bases not matched to a gene: 6. CDR1 and CDR2 from the germline V gene are MNHEY and SVGEGT. The CDR3 loop spans 13 amino acids. The CDR3 spells CASTQDRSSPLHF. The DNA of the CDR3 is TGTGCCAGCACCCAGGACAGGAGTTCACCCCTCCACTTT.

This clonotype appeared a few times. CDR3 in amino acids: CASSLTGVDQPQHF. The CDR3 DNA sequence: TGTGCCAGCAGTTTAACAGGTGTTGATCAGCCCCAGCATTTT. The V call is TRBV28, the J call TRBJ1-5; a possible D gene is TRBD1 (5 bases). This CDR3 has 14 residues. V was clipped by 2 bases and J by 5 bases, with 10 bases between them. Per germline, CDR1 MDHEN and CDR2 SYDVKM.

Here the CDR3 DNA reads TGTGCCAGCACCCAGGGGAACACTGAAGCTTTCTTT. Encoded protein: CASTQGNTEAFF. The rearrangement uses TRBV25-1 and TRBJ1-1; tentative D call: TRBD1 (5 bases). This CDR3 is 12 amino acids long. V was shortened by 7 bases and J by 1 base, with 7 bases between the two germline ends. Germline CDR1 and CDR2: MGHDK and SYGVNS.